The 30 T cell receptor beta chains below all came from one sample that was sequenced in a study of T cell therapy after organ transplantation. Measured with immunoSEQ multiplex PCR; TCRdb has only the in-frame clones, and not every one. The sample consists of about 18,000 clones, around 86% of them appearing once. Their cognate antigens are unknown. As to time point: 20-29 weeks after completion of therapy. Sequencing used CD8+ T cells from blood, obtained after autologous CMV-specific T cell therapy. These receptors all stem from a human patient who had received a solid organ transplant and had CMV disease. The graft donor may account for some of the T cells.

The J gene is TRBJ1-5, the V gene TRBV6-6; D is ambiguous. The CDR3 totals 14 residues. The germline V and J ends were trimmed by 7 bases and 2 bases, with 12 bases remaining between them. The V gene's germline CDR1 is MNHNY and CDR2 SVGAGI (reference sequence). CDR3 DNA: TGTGCCAGCATAGAGACCGGGGGCAATCAGCCCCAGCATTTT. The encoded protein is CASIETGGNQPQHF.

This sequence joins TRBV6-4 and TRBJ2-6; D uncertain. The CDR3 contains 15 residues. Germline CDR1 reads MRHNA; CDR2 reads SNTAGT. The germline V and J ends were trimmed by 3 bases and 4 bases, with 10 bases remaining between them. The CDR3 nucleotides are TGTGCCAGCAGTGAACATTCTGACGGGGCCAACGTCCTGACTTTC. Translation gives CASSEHSDGANVLTF.

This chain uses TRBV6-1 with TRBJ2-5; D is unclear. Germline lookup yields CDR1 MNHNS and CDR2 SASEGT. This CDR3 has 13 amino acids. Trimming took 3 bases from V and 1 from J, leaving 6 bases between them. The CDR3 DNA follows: TGTGCCAGCAGTGATCAGATCCAAGAGACCCAGTACTTC. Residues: CASSDQIQETQYF.

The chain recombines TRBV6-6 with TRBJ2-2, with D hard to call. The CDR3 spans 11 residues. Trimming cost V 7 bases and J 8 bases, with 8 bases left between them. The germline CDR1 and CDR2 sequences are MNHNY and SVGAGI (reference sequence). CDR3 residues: CASTSQGELFF. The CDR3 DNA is TGTGCCAGCACCTCCCAGGGGGAGCTGTTTTTT.

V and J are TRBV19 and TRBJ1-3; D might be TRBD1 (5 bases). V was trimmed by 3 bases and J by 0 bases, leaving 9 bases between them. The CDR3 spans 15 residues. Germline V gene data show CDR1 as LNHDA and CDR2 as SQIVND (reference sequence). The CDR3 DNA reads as TGTGCCAGTAGTATGGGACTGCACTCTGGAAACACCATATATTTT. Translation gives CASSMGLHSGNTIYF.

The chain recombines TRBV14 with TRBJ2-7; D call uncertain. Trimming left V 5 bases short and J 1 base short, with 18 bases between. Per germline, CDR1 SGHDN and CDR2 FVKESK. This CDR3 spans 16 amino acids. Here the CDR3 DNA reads TGTGCCAGCAGCTCCCTGGGCCTAAGATCTTCCTACGAGCAGTACTTC. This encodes CASSSLGLRSSYEQYF. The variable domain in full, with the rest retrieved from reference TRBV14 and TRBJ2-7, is EAGVTQFPSHSVIEKGQTVTLRCDPISGHDNLYWYRRVMGKEIKFLLHFVKESKQDESGMPNNRFLAERTGGTYSTLKVQPAELEDSGVYFCASSSLGLRSSYEQYFGPGTRLTVT.

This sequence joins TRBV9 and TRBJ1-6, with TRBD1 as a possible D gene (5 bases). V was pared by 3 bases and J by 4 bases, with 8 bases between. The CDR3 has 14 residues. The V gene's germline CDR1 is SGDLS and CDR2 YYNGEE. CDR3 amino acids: CASSEGPYNSPLHF. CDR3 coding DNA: TGTGCCAGCAGCGAGGGACCGTATAATTCACCCCTCCACTTT. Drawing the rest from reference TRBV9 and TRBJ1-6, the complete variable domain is DSGVTQTPKHLITATGQRVTLRCSPRSGDLSVYWYQQSLDQGLQFLIQYYNGEERAKGNILERFSAQQFPDLHSELNLSSLELGDSALYFCASSEGPYNSPLHFGNGTRLTVT.

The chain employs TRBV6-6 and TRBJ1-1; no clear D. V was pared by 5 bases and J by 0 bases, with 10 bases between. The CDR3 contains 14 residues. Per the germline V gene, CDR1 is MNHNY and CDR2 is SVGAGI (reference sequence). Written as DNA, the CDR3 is TGTGCCAGCAGTCACCTACAGTTGAACACTGAAGCTTTCTTT. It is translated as CASSHLQLNTEAFF.

This CDR3 reads CSLREVNDNEQFF. CDR3 bases: TGTTCACTGAGGGAGGTAAACGACAATGAGCAGTTCTTC. The rearrangement uses TRBV30 and TRBJ2-1, with D possibly TRBD2 on 6 matching bases. CDR1 GTSNPN and CDR2 SVGIG come from the germline V gene (reference sequence). The CDR3 has 13 amino acids.

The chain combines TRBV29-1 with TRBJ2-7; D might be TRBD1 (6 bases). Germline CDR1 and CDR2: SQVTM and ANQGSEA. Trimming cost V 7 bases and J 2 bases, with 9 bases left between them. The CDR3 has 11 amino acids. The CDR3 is CSAWTAYEQYF. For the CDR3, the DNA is TGCAGCGCCTGGACAGCCTACGAGCAGTACTTC.

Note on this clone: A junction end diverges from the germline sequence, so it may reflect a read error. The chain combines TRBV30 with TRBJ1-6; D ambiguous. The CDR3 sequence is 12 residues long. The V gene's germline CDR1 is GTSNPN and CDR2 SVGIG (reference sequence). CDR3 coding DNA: TGTGCCTGGAATCCCGGTAATTCACCCCCCCACTTT. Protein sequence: CAWNPGNSPPHF.

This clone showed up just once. CDR3 sequence: CASSPGANYGYTF. The CDR3 region has the DNA TGTGCCAGCAGCCCGGGGGCGAACTATGGCTACACCTTC. The rearrangement joins TRBV7-9 to TRBJ1-2, with a possible D match to TRBD1 (6 bases). The germline V gene has CDR1 SEHNR and CDR2 FQNEAQ (reference sequence). Deletions cut 5 bases from V and 2 bases from J, with 9 bases between. The CDR3 runs 13 residues.

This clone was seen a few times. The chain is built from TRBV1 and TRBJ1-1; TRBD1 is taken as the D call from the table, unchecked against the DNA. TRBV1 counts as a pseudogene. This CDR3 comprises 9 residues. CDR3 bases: TGCACCAGCAGCCAACCCACTTTCTTT. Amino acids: CTSSQPTFF.

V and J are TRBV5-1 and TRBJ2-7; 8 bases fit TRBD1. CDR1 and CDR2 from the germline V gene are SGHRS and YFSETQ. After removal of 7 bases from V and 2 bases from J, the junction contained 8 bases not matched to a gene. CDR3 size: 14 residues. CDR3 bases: TGCGCCAGCTCCCCCAGGGGGCCGGCCTACGAGCAGTACTTC. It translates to CASSPRGPAYEQYF.

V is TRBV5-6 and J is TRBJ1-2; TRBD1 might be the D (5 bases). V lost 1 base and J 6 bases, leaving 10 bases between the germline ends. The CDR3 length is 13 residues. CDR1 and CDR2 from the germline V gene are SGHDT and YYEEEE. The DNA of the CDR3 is TGTGCCAGCAGCTTGTCGGCAGGGAATGGCTACACCTTC. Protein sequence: CASSLSAGNGYTF. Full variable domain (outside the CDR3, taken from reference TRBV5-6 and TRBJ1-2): DAGVTQSPTHLIKTRGQQVTLRCSPKSGHDTVSWYQQALGQGPQFIFQYYEEEERQRGNFPDRFSGHQFPNYSSELNVNALLLGDSALYLCASSLSAGNGYTFGSGTRLTVV.

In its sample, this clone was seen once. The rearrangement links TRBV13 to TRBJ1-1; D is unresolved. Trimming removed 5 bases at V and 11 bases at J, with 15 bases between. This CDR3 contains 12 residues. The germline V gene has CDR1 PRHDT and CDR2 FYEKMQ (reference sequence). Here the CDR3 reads CASSANGEPAFF. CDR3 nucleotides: TGTGCCAGCAGCGCGAATGGGGAACCGGCTTTCTTT.

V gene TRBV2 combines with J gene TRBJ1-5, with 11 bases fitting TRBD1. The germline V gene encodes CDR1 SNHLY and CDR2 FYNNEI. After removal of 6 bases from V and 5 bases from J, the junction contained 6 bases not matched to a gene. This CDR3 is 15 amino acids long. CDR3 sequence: CASREGTGGYQPQHF. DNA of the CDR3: TGTGCCAGCAGGGAGGGGACAGGGGGGTATCAGCCCCAGCATTTT.

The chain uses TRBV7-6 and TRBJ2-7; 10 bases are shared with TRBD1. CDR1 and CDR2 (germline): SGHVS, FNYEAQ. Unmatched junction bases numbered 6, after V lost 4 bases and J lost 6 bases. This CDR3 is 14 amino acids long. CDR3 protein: CASSSTGTGAEQYF. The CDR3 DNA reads TGTGCCAGCAGCTCTACCGGGACAGGGGCCGAGCAGTACTTC.

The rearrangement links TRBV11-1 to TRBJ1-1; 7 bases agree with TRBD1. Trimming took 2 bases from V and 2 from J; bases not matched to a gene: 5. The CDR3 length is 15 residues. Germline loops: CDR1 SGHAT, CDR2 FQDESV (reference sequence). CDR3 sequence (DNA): TGTGCCAGCAGCTTATCGACAGGGACCAACACTGAAGCTTTCTTT. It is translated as CASSLSTGTNTEAFF.

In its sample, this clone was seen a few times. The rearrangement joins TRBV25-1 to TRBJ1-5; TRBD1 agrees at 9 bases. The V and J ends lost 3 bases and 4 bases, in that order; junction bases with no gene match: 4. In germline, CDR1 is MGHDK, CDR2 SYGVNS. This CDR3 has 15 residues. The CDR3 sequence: CASSEGDRVNQPQHF. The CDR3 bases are TGTGCCAGCAGTGAGGGGGACAGGGTTAATCAGCCCCAGCATTTT.

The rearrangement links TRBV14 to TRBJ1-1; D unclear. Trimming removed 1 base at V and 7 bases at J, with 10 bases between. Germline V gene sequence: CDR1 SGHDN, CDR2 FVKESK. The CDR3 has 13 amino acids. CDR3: CASSQAISREAFF. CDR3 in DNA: TGTGCCAGCAGCCAAGCGATAAGCCGTGAAGCTTTCTTT.

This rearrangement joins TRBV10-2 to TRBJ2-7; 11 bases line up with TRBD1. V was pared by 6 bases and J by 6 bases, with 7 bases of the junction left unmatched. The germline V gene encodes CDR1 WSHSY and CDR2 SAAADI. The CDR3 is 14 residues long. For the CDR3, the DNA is TGCGCCAGCAGCCAAGGACAGGGGGCCGCCGAGCAGTACTTC. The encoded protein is CASSQGQGAAEQYF.

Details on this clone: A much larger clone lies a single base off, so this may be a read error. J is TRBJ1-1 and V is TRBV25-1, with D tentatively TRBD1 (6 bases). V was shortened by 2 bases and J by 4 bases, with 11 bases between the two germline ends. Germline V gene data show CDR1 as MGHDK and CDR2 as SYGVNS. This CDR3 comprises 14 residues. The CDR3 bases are TGTGCCAGCAGTGAACAGGGGAGGGTCACTGAAGCTTTCTTT. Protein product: CASSEQGRVTEAFF.

DNA for the CDR3: TGTGCCAGCAGCTGGACAGAGACCTACGAGCAGTACTTC. Its translation: CASSWTETYEQYF. This chain connects TRBV5-8 to TRBJ2-7; the D gene is possibly TRBD1 (6 bases). Between the trimmed V and J ends, which lost 3 bases and 2 bases, there was a span of 9 bases. This CDR3 has 13 amino acids. CDR1 is SGHTS and CDR2 is YDEGEE in the germline V gene.

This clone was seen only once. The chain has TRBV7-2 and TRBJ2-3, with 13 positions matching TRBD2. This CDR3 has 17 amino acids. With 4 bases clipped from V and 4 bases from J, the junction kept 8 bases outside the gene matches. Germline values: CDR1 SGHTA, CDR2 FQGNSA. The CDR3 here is CASSSWTSGGTADTQYF. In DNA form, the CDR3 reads TGTGCCAGCAGCTCATGGACTAGCGGGGGTACGGCAGATACGCAGTATTTT. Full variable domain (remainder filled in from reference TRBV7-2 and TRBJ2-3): GAGVSQSPSNKVTEKGKDVELRCDPISGHTALYWYRQSLGQGLEFLIYFQGNSAPDKSGLPSDRFSAERTGGSVSTLTIQRTQQEDSAVYLCASSSWTSGGTADTQYFGPGTRLTVL.

This CDR3 reads CASSLPGGEQYF. Written as DNA, the CDR3 is TGTGCCAGCAGCTTACCAGGTGGCGAGCAGTACTTC. The chain uses TRBV7-8 and TRBJ2-7; no reliable D call. Germline V lookup: CDR1 SGHVS, CDR2 FQNEAQ. V shed 2 bases and J shed 6 bases, with 8 bases lying between them. This CDR3 has 12 amino acids.

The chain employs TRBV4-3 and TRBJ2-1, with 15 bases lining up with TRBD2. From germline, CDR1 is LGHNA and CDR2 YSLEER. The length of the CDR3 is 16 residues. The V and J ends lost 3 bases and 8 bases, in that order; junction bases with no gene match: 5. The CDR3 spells CASSHWTSGGVDEQFF. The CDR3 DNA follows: TGCGCCAGCAGCCACTGGACTAGCGGGGGGGTCGATGAGCAGTTCTTC.

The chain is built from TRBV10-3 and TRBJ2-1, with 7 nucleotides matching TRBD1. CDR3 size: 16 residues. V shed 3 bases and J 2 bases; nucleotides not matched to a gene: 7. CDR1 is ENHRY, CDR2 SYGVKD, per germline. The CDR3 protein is CAISDDVGTAYNEQFF. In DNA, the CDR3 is TGTGCCATCAGTGATGACGTAGGGACAGCCTACAATGAGCAGTTCTTC.

The CDR3 region has the DNA TGTGCCAGTACTAGGGGGTACGACTATGGCTACACCTTC. It is translated as CASTRGYDYGYTF. This rearrangement joins TRBV13 to TRBJ1-2; weak D call: TRBD1 (6 bases). The ends were cut back, 9 bases at V and 3 bases at J, with 14 bases in the middle. Germline CDR1 and CDR2: PRHDT and FYEKMQ (reference sequence). This CDR3 comprises 13 residues.

As DNA, the CDR3 is TGTGCCAGCAGCTTAGTCGGACAGGGTGGCAATCAGCCCCAGCATTTT. Protein sequence: CASSLVGQGGNQPQHF. J is TRBJ1-5 and V is TRBV7-2, with 8 bases lining up with TRBD1. J gave up 2 bases and V 1 base, and 4 bases lay outside the gene matches. Per germline, CDR1 SGHTA and CDR2 FQGNSA. The CDR3 covers 16 residues.